Presented here are 9 T cell receptor beta chains from one specimen sequenced in a study of long-term antiretroviral therapy in people with HIV. Version v3.0 of the immunoSEQ assay was performed at survey level. TCRdb's copy holds only in-frame clones and misses some; the assay was immunoSEQ multiplex PCR. This repertoire shows 30,000 to 40,000 clones, roughly 80% found once; its top ten account for roughly 7.3%. Specimen: unsorted PBMCs, collected 0.4 years before starting antiretroviral therapy. The receptor source for this set is a young man with HIV.

The chain combines TRBV4-2 with TRBJ2-3; TRBD2 agrees at 11 bases. There are 21 residues in the CDR3. Unmatched junction bases numbered 15, after V lost 0 bases and J lost 1 base. CDR1 LGHNA and CDR2 YNFKEQ come from the germline V gene. The CDR3 bases are TGTGCCAGCAGCCAAGATTATTGGCCTAGCGGGAGGTCTTTGGGCACAGATACGCAGTATTTT. Translation gives CASSQDYWPSGRSLGTDTQYF.

The chain couples TRBV11-2 to TRBJ2-5, with 9 bases fitting TRBD1. Germline V gene data show CDR1 as SGHAT and CDR2 as FQNNGV. The CDR3 is 14 amino acids. V gave up 5 bases and J gave up 5 bases; unmatched junction bases: 6. CDR3 sequence: CASSKTGGGETQYF. The CDR3 DNA follows: TGTGCCAGCAGCAAAACAGGGGGCGGTGAGACCCAGTACTTC.

This clone was observed once. The chain couples TRBV19 to TRBJ1-1; TRBD1 aligns across 7 bases. Germline trimming cut 3 bases from V and 5 bases from J; bases unmatched to any gene: 3. This CDR3 spans 13 amino acids. The germline CDR1 and CDR2 sequences are LNHDA and SQIVND (reference sequence). The CDR3 spells CASSIGTATEAFF. The CDR3 nucleotides are TGTGCCAGTAGTATTGGGACAGCTACTGAAGCTTTCTTT.

The chain couples TRBV6-4 to TRBJ2-2; the D call may be TRBD1 or TRBD2 (6 bases each). This CDR3 comprises 17 residues. Trimming stripped 6 bases from V and 5 bases from J, with 22 bases between. CDR1 and CDR2 from the germline V gene are MRHNA and SNTAGT. Here the CDR3 DNA reads TGTGCCAGCAGCGGTAACCCTACAGGGAGGATGACCGGGGAGCTGTTTTTT. Its protein is CASSGNPTGRMTGELFF.

The chain joins TRBV12-5 to TRBJ1-1; D is possibly TRBD1 (5 bases). The CDR3 is 13 amino acids. V lost 0 bases to trimming and J lost 6 bases, with 8 bases between them. The V gene's germline CDR1 is LGHNT and CDR2 FRNRAP. CDR3 sequence (DNA): TGTGCTAGTGGTTTGGTACTGGGGGCTGAAGCTTTCTTT. Its translation is CASGLVLGAEAFF.

This chain joins TRBV5-4 and TRBJ2-5, with 10 bases matching TRBD2. In germline, CDR1 is SGHNT, CDR2 YYREEE (reference sequence). CDR3 size: 16 residues. Germline trimming cut 2 bases from V and 5 bases from J; bases unmatched to any gene: 9. The CDR3 DNA follows: TGTGCCAGCAGCTTAGGGTTAGCGGGGGGATGGGAGACCCAGTACTTC. Protein product: CASSLGLAGGWETQYF. Variable domain in full (rest from reference TRBV5-4 and TRBJ2-5): ETGVTQSPTHLIKTRGQQVTLRCSSQSGHNTVSWYQQALGQGPQFIFQYYREEENGRGNFPPRFSGLQFPNYSSELNVNALELDDSALYLCASSLGLAGGWETQYFGPGTRLLVL.

This chain links TRBV27 with TRBJ1-1; TRBD1 matches 9 bases. CDR3 length: 14 residues. The germline V gene encodes CDR1 MNHEY and CDR2 SMNVEV (reference sequence). V lost 4 bases to trimming and J lost 6 bases; unmatched junction nucleotides: 6. The CDR3 sequence: CASSSQGAIAEAFF. In DNA form, the CDR3 reads TGTGCCAGCAGTTCACAGGGGGCTATCGCTGAAGCTTTCTTT.

The chain employs TRBV2 and TRBJ1-2; 8 nucleotides line up with TRBD1. Trimming took 6 bases from V and 3 from J; bases not matched to a gene: 9. CDR1 and CDR2 from the germline V gene are SNHLY and FYNNEI. The CDR3 has 15 residues. The CDR3 DNA follows: TGTGCCAGCAGCTCCTCTTCGACAGGGGACTATGGCTACACCTTC. It yields the protein CASSSSSTGDYGYTF.

The V and J genes are TRBV9 and TRBJ2-3, with 7 bases that match TRBD2. This CDR3 has 16 residues. Unmatched junction bases numbered 9, after V lost 3 bases and J lost 2 bases. Germline V gene sequence: CDR1 SGDLS, CDR2 YYNGEE. CDR3 loop: CASSGSPSGDTDTQYF. In nucleotides, the CDR3 is TGTGCCAGCAGCGGGAGCCCGAGCGGGGACACAGATACGCAGTATTTT.